The clone carrying this T cell receptor beta chain was observed a few times. Its antigen is currently unknown. Unique molecular identifiers tagged the TCR beta cDNA libraries. TCRdb ran MiXCR on the PCR reads and lists one entry per CDR3 protein. The data contain hundreds of thousands of distinct CDR3 sequences, about 40% of them singletons. The data stem from a study of post-analysis software for immune sequencing data. Whole-study findings and limits: Relative to controls, patients had a few TRBV segments at higher frequency, with TRBV5-6, TRBV5-1 and TRBV20-1 among these.

Germline lookup yields CDR1 SGHTA and CDR2 FQGNSA. The CDR3 is 14 amino acids. Trimming stripped 4 bases from V and 5 bases from J, with 12 bases between. The chain employs TRBV7-2 and TRBJ2-4; D ambiguous. The sequence was obtained from a girl aged 5 to 17 with multiple sclerosis. Source material: blood. CDR3 in amino acids: CASSSSLAENIQYF. CDR3 coding DNA: TGTGCCAGCAGCTCCTCCTTGGCCGAAAACATTCAGTACTTC.